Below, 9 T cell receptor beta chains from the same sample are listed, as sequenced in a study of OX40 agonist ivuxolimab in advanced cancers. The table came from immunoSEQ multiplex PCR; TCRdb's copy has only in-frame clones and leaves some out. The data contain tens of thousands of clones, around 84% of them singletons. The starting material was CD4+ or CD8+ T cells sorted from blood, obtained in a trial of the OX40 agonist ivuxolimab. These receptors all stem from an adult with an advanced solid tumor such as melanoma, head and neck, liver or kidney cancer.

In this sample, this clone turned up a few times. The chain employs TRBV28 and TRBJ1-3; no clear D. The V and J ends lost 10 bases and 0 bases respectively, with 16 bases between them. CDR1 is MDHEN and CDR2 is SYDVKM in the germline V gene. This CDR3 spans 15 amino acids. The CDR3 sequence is CATKPAHSSGNTIYF. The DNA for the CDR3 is TGTGCCACAAAACCCGCCCACAGCTCTGGAAACACCATATATTTT.

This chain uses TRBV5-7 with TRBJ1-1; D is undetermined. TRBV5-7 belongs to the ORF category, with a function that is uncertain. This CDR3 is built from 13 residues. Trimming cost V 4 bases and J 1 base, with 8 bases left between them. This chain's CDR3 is CASSRVENTEAFF. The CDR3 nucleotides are TGTGCCAGCAGCCGGGTGGAGAACACTGAAGCTTTCTTT.

This CDR3 reads CASSLSLQAQPQHF. CDR3 in DNA: TGTGCCAGCAGTTTAAGTCTTCAGGCTCAGCCCCAGCATTTT. V and J are TRBV28 and TRBJ1-5; D uncertain. The CDR3 runs to 14 residues. CDR1 is MDHEN, CDR2 SYDVKM, per germline. Deletions cut 2 bases from V and 6 bases from J, with 11 bases between.

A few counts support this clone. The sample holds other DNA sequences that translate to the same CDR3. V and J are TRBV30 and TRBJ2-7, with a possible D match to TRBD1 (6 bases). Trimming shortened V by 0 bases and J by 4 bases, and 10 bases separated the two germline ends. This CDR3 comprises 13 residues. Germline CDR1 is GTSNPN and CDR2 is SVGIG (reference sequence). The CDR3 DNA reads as TGTGCCTGGAGTGTAGGGCAGGGGTACGAGCAGTACTTC. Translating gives CAWSVGQGYEQYF.

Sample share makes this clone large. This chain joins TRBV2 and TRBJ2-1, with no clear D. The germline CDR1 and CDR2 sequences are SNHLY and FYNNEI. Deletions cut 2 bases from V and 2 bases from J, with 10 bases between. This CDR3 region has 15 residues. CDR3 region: CASSELGETYNEQFF. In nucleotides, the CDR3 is TGTGCCAGCAGTGAACTTGGTGAAACCTACAATGAGCAGTTCTTC.

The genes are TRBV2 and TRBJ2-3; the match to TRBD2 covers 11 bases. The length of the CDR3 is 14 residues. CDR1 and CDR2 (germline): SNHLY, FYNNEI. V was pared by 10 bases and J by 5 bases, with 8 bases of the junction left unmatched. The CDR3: CATHSGGAGDTQYF. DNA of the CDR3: TGTGCCACCCATAGCGGGGGGGCTGGAGATACGCAGTATTTT.

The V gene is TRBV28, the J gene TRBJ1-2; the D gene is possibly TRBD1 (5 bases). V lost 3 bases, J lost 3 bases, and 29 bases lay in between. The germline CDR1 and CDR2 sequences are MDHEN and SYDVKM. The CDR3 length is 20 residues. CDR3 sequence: CASSFPPFRSNRMLDYGYTF. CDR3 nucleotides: TGTGCCAGCAGTTTTCCCCCTTTTCGATCGAACAGGATGCTCGACTATGGCTACACCTTC.

This CDR3 reads CATSRTSGGADTQYF. CDR3 DNA: TGTGCCACCAGCAGGACTAGCGGGGGGGCAGATACGCAGTATTTT. The rearrangement joins TRBV15 to TRBJ2-3; 14 bases match TRBD2. The CDR3 has 15 residues. CDR1 and CDR2 from the germline V gene are LNHNV and YYDKDF (reference sequence). With V trimmed by 3 bases and J by 4 bases, 0 bases remained unmatched.

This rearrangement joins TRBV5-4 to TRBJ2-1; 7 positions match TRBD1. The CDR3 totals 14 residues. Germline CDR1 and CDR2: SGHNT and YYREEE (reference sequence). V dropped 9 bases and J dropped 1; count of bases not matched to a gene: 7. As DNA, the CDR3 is TGTGCCACCCTGCCGGACAGGTCCTACAATGAGCAGTTCTTC. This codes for CATLPDRSYNEQFF.